These 25 T cell receptor beta chains share one sample of origin, sequenced in a study of identifying expanded T cells in peripheral blood. Method: immunoSEQ multiplex PCR; TCRdb's copy keeps in-frame clones and lacks some. The data contain 85,000 to 100,000 clones, around 89% of them singletons. The sample was blood. These receptor sequences come from a person aged 18 to 70 in good health.

This chain connects TRBV30 to TRBJ1-1; D is unresolved. Germline CDR1 reads GTSNPN; CDR2 reads SVGIG (reference sequence). CDR3 length: 15 amino acids. V lost 1 base to trimming and J lost 1 base, with 13 bases between them. Here the CDR3 DNA reads TGTGCCTGGAGTGACCCTCGTAGGCCGAACACTGAAGCTTTCTTT. Residues: CAWSDPRRPNTEAFF.

In this sample, this clone turned up a few times. The V and J genes are TRBV4-2 and TRBJ2-3; 8 bases align to TRBD1. With V trimmed by 4 bases and J by 4 bases, 16 bases remained unmatched. CDR1 LGHNA and CDR2 YNFKEQ come from the germline V gene. The CDR3 runs to 18 residues. The CDR3 DNA reads TGTGCCAGCAGCCCCACTACAGGGTCCCAGGGGGCCCCAGATACGCAGTATTTT. Translating it yields CASSPTTGSQGAPDTQYF.

In this sample, this clone turned up a few times. V is TRBV21-1 and J is TRBJ2-7; the table names TRBD2, a call not compared with the DNA. TRBV21-1 is reported as a pseudogene. This CDR3 region has 12 residues. The CDR3 spells CASWRREPSLYF. In DNA, the CDR3 is TGTGCCAGCTGGCGAAGGGAGCCATCCCTCTACTTC.

This sequence joins TRBV5-4 and TRBJ2-5; D call uncertain. The germline V gene has CDR1 SGHNT and CDR2 YYREEE (reference sequence). This CDR3 region has 16 residues. Trimming took 4 bases from V and 5 from J, leaving 21 bases between them. CDR3 amino acids: CASSPRTRASRETQYF. CDR3 sequence (DNA): TGTGCCAGCAGCCCCCGGACCCGGGCATCTAGGGAGACCCAGTACTTC.

The gene calls are TRBV18 and TRBJ2-1, with a weak D call TRBD2 (5 bases). CDR3 length: 13 residues. V shed 6 bases and J shed 5 bases, with 11 bases lying between them. Germline lookup yields CDR1 KGHSH and CDR2 LQKENI. CDR3 nucleotides: TGTGCCAGCTCCCCCTCCGGGGACAATGAGCAGTTCTTC. The encoded protein is CASSPSGDNEQFF.

The chain uses TRBV9 and TRBJ1-3; D possibly corresponds to TRBD1 (6 bases). The V and J ends lost 4 bases and 4 bases respectively, with 21 bases between them. The CDR3 runs 17 residues. Germline V gives CDR1 SGDLS, CDR2 YYNGEE. DNA for the CDR3: TGTGCCAGCAGCTCTACTGGGGGCGGGCGACTGGGAAACACCATATATTTT. The encoded protein is CASSSTGGGRLGNTIYF.

The chain recombines TRBV30 with TRBJ2-7; D gene ambiguous. V lost 0 bases and J lost 9, with 9 bases in between. This CDR3 is 11 amino acids long. The germline CDR1 and CDR2 sequences are GTSNPN and SVGIG (reference sequence). The CDR3 reads CAWSVQELQYF. CDR3 DNA: TGTGCCTGGAGTGTTCAGGAGCTGCAGTACTTC.

CDR3: CASSQTSLGQGYGYTF. The CDR3 DNA sequence: TGCGCCAGCAGCCAAACATCTCTCGGGCAGGGCTATGGCTACACCTTC. The rearrangement uses TRBV4-3 and TRBJ1-2, with D possibly TRBD1 on 5 matching bases. V was clipped by 2 bases and J by 4 bases, with 17 bases between them. CDR3 size: 16 residues. Germline-derived CDR1 and CDR2 are LGHNA and YSLEER.

The genes are TRBV7-6 and TRBJ1-1, with D hard to call. With 2 bases removed from V and 1 base from J, the gap between germline ends came to 5 bases. The CDR3 extends over 13 amino acids. Per germline, CDR1 SGHVS and CDR2 FNYEAQ. The CDR3: CASSLRGNTEAFF. As DNA, the CDR3 is TGTGCCAGCAGCTTAAGAGGGAACACTGAAGCTTTCTTT.

This clone was found a few times. V is TRBV5-1 and J is TRBJ1-6; the D is unclear. Germline loops: CDR1 SGHRS, CDR2 YFSETQ. The CDR3 sequence is 16 residues long. The germline V and J ends were trimmed by 4 bases and 7 bases, with 18 bases remaining between them. CDR3 amino acids: CASSPSPGLENSPLHF. The CDR3 DNA sequence: TGCGCCAGCAGCCCGTCGCCCGGGTTGGAGAATTCACCCCTCCACTTT.

The chain joins TRBV5-1 to TRBJ2-7; D is unclear. The CDR3 consists of 14 residues. V was pared by 0 bases and J by 2 bases, with 9 bases between. Germline CDR1 is SGHRS and CDR2 is YFSETQ. CDR3 region: CASSLGMSAYEQYF. CDR3 DNA: TGCGCCAGCAGCTTGGGGATGTCGGCCTACGAGCAGTACTTC.

The chain links TRBV9 to TRBJ2-7; TRBD2 agrees at 9 bases. Germline CDR1 is SGDLS and CDR2 is YYNGEE. Trimming at V came to 3 bases and at J to 10 bases, leaving 11 bases not matched to a gene. The CDR3 extends over 14 amino acids. The CDR3 protein is CASSEEASGDEQYF. The CDR3 DNA sequence: TGTGCCAGCAGCGAGGAGGCTAGCGGGGATGAACAGTACTTC.

This clone occurred once. The V gene is TRBV11-2, the J gene TRBJ1-4; 10 bases line up with TRBD1. The CDR3 consists of 15 residues. V trimming: 5 bases; J trimming: 7 bases; junction bases outside the gene matches: 7. CDR1 and CDR2 from the germline V gene are SGHAT and FQNNGV. As DNA, the CDR3 is TGTGCCAGCAGCGACCCCGGACAGGGGGTTGAAAAACTGTTTTTT. This codes for CASSDPGQGVEKLFF.

This chain connects TRBV19 to TRBJ1-5; D remains unclear. The CDR3 runs 17 residues. Trimming shortened V by 6 bases and J by 0 bases, and 18 bases separated the two germline ends. The germline gives CDR1 LNHDA, CDR2 SQIVND (reference sequence). The CDR3 loop reads CASRTRQAIASNQPQHF. DNA for the CDR3: TGTGCCAGTAGAACTAGGCAGGCTATCGCTAGCAATCAGCCCCAGCATTTT.

This clone has a single count. This chain connects TRBV5-4 to TRBJ2-7; tentatively, D is TRBD2 (6 bases). Germline V lookup: CDR1 SGHNT, CDR2 YYREEE (reference sequence). Trimming left V 4 bases short and J 5 bases short, with 22 bases between. This CDR3 has 16 amino acids. The CDR3 nucleotides are TGTGCCAGCAGCCCCCCCTCTGGGGACTGGGTCAACGAGCAGTACTTC. Translating gives CASSPPSGDWVNEQYF.

This clone has just one count. This sequence joins TRBV11-2 and TRBJ2-7, with D perhaps given as TRBD1 or TRBD2 (5 bases each). The CDR3 has 13 residues. The germline V gene encodes CDR1 SGHAT and CDR2 FQNNGV. V was cut by 3 bases and J by 0 bases, with 6 bases left in between. CDR3 in DNA: TGTGCCAGCAGCTTTGGGACCTCCTACGAGCAGTACTTC. This gives the protein CASSFGTSYEQYF.

This clone was observed a few times. The V call is TRBV19, the J call TRBJ1-5; D unresolved. V was shortened by 6 bases and J by 8 bases, with 17 bases between the two germline ends. The germline V gene has CDR1 LNHDA and CDR2 SQIVND (reference sequence). The CDR3 consists of 14 residues. The CDR3 here is CASSPTDGREPQHF. The CDR3 DNA follows: TGTGCCAGTAGCCCGACGGATGGCCGGGAGCCCCAGCATTTT.

The rearrangement joins TRBV14 to TRBJ2-5; 9 bases map to TRBD1. The trim removed 0 bases at V and 5 bases at J, leaving 10 bases unmatched. Germline lookup yields CDR1 SGHDN and CDR2 FVKESK. CDR3 length equals 17 residues. Written as DNA, the CDR3 is TGTGCCAGCAGCCAAGATCTGCGGACAGGGGACGGGGAGACCCAGTACTTC. Translation gives CASSQDLRTGDGETQYF.

The rearrangement joins TRBV7-9 to TRBJ2-2, with D possibly being TRBD2 (5 bases). CDR3 size: 16 residues. CDR1 SEHNR and CDR2 FQNEAQ come from the germline V gene (reference sequence). Trimming took 1 base from V and 6 from J, leaving 15 bases between them. CDR3 residues: CASSLGPGIEPGELFF. The CDR3 DNA sequence: TGTGCCAGCAGCTTAGGGCCGGGGATCGAGCCCGGGGAGCTGTTTTTT.

The chain joins TRBV6-1 to TRBJ2-5; 7 bases fit TRBD1. Trimming cost V 1 base and J 4 bases; bases outside gene matches: 6. The CDR3 runs to 15 residues. Germline CDR1 MNHNS, CDR2 SASEGT. CDR3 region: CASSEEVGGAETQYF. CDR3 bases: TGTGCCAGCAGTGAAGAGGTAGGGGGCGCAGAGACCCAGTACTTC.

The chain carries TRBV2 and TRBJ1-1; maybe TRBD1 (5 bases). CDR3 length: 15 residues. The germline gives CDR1 SNHLY, CDR2 FYNNEI. Trimming shortened V by 2 bases and J by 3 bases, and 13 bases separated the two germline ends. CDR3: CASSESGGPYTEAFF. For the CDR3, the DNA is TGTGCCAGCAGTGAAAGTGGGGGACCCTACACTGAAGCTTTCTTT.

This chain links TRBV2 with TRBJ1-2, with D possibly being TRBD1 (5 bases). The germline V gene encodes CDR1 SNHLY and CDR2 FYNNEI. This CDR3 is built from 14 residues. Between the trimmed V and J ends, which lost 7 bases and 1 base, there was a span of 13 bases. The CDR3 reads CASNLRQNNYGYTF. The CDR3 DNA is TGTGCCAGCAATCTCCGACAGAATAACTATGGCTACACCTTC.

In this sample, this clone turned up once. The rearrangement links TRBV9 to TRBJ2-2, with TRBD2 matching 10 bases. Germline V gives CDR1 SGDLS, CDR2 YYNGEE. The V gene end was trimmed by 0 bases and the J gene end by 6 bases; junction bases not matched to a gene: 2. The CDR3 extends over 15 amino acids. The CDR3 DNA reads TGTGCCAGCAGCGTAGCCAGCGGGGGGGCCGGGGAGCTGTTTTTT. This gives the protein CASSVASGGAGELFF.

V usage is TRBV5-5 and J usage is TRBJ2-5; TRBD2 aligns across 9 bases. The CDR3 loop spans 15 amino acids. J lost 6 bases, V lost 3 bases, and 9 bases had no gene match. Germline CDR1 SGHKS, CDR2 YYEKEE (reference sequence). In DNA form, the CDR3 reads TGTGCCAGCAGCTCCTTAGCGGGAGCGGGTCAGACCCAGTACTTC. Its protein product is CASSSLAGAGQTQYF.

The chain has TRBV7-3 and TRBJ2-2; 9 bases are shared with TRBD2. The V and J ends lost 5 bases and 6 bases, in that order; junction bases with no gene match: 7. Germline CDR1 and CDR2: SGHTA and FQGTGA. This CDR3 spans 15 amino acids. The CDR3 nucleotides are TGTGCCAGCAGCCCCGGGACTAGCTGGTCCGGGGAGCTGTTTTTT. Its translation: CASSPGTSWSGELFF.